This T cell receptor beta chain is from a study of T cells in pancreatic ductal adenocarcinoma. Study results and caveats: The resected pancreatic cancer cohort was biased toward the minority with early-stage disease. Tumors hold more CD45RO+ effector T cells, which may bias toward lower diversity. Mean clonality was around 0.11 in tumors and about 0.07 in blood, not significantly different. Blood had more productive templates and roughly 7.5-fold more unique clonotypes than tumor.

No neoadjuvant therapy was given to the selected pancreatic ductal adenocarcinoma patients before their surgery. The repertoire was sequenced with immunoSEQ multiplex PCR; TCRdb's copy has only in-frame clones and lacks some. The sample yields 7,500 to 9,000 clones, under 90% seen once. The length of the CDR3 is 18 residues. Trimming at V came to 1 base and at J to 1 base, leaving 9 bases not matched to a gene. Germline CDR1 MGHRA, CDR2 YSYEKL. Points on this clone: The antigen remains undetermined.

This receptor was taken from a human donor with pancreatic ductal adenocarcinoma. The chain uses TRBV4-1 and TRBJ1-3, with 8 bases fitting TRBD1. The specimen was PBMCs. The CDR3 sequence: CASSQGMGRGRSGNTIYF. DNA of the CDR3: TGCGCCAGCAGCCAAGGAATGGGCAGGGGGCGATCTGGAAACACCATATATTTT.